The clone carrying this TCR beta chain appeared many times. TCRdb used MiXCR to reprocess the 5' RACE reads, holding one entry per CDR3 protein. The table shows about 22,000 distinct CDR3 sequences, with approximately 5.8% occurring only once. The data are from a study of spatial heterogeneity in lung cancer. This CDR3 contains 15 residues. The junction had 3 bases not matched to a gene; V was cut back by 3 bases and J by 6 bases. Per germline, CDR1 LGHNA and CDR2 YSLEER. Time point defined: sample taken at primary tumor resection. The authors sequenced whole RNA from tumor, nontumor lung or frozen PBMC without sorting.

The rearrangement joins TRBV4-3 to TRBJ1-6, with 9 bases aligning to TRBD1. The sequencing here drew on PBMCs, taken at surgery. This TCR was recovered from a male donor with early-stage non-small cell lung cancer. The CDR3 is CASSQGQGFNSPLHF. The CDR3 nucleotides are TGCGCCAGCAGCCAGGGACAGGGCTTTAATTCACCCCTCCACTTT.